Following are 6 T cell receptor beta chains from one sample sequenced in a study of blood T cell repertoires in COVID-19. Some clones are missing from TCRdb's copy, which holds only in-frame ones; the method was immunoSEQ multiplex PCR. Of under 300,000 clones listed, around 90% are singletons. The sample comprised peripheral blood. These receptors all stem from a woman aged 40 to 50 who had recovered from COVID-19.

This chain connects TRBV5-6 to TRBJ2-5; the D gene is possibly TRBD1 (6 bases). The germline V and J ends were trimmed by 3 bases and 4 bases, with 19 bases remaining between them. Germline lookup yields CDR1 SGHDT and CDR2 YYEEEE. The CDR3 length is 16 residues. The CDR3 loop is CASSWTLGAVVETQYF. In DNA, the CDR3 is TGTGCCAGCAGCTGGACCTTGGGGGCGGTGGTAGAGACCCAGTACTTC.

The genes are TRBV11-3 and TRBJ2-7; D unclear. The V end was cut by 5 bases, the J end by 3 bases, with 17 bases between. This CDR3 contains 15 residues. CDR1 is SGHNT and CDR2 is YENEEA in the germline V gene. CDR3 sequence (DNA): TGTGCCAGCAGCGCGTATGCGTGGGCTTACTACGAGCAGTACTTC. This translates into CASSAYAWAYYEQYF. Based on the CDR3 plus reference TRBV11-3 and TRBJ2-7, the full variable domain is EAGVVQSPRYKIIEKKQPVAFWCNPISGHNTLYWYLQNLGQGPELLIRYENEEAVDDSQLPKDRFSAERLKGVDSTLKIQPAELGDSAVYLCASSAYAWAYYEQYFGPGTRLTVT.

This CDR3 is CASSLFYSKVNTGELFF. The CDR3 coding sequence is TGTGCCAGCAGCTTATTCTACAGCAAAGTGAACACCGGGGAGCTGTTTTTT. The chain carries TRBV5-4 and TRBJ2-2; D uncertain. V was clipped by 2 bases and J by 1 base, with 15 bases between them. The CDR3 runs 17 residues. Per the germline V gene, CDR1 is SGHNT and CDR2 is YYREEE (reference sequence). The full variable domain, with the rest looked up from reference TRBV5-4 and TRBJ2-2, is ETGVTQSPTHLIKTRGQQVTLRCSSQSGHNTVSWYQQALGQGPQFIFQYYREEENGRGNFPPRFSGLQFPNYSSELNVNALELDDSALYLCASSLFYSKVNTGELFFGEGSRLTVL.

V is TRBV28 and J is TRBJ2-5; 9 nucleotides align to TRBD1. Per germline, CDR1 MDHEN and CDR2 SYDVKM. The CDR3 has 10 amino acids. CDR3 bases: TGTGGGACAGGGGTTGAGACCCAGTACTTC. Its translation is CGTGVETQYF.

This chain connects TRBV7-2 to TRBJ1-3; D possibly corresponds to TRBD1 (5 bases). This CDR3 spans 16 amino acids. From germline, CDR1 is SGHTA and CDR2 FQGNSA. Trimming took 1 base from V and 0 from J, leaving 10 bases between them. The CDR3 protein is CASSLEAGHSGNTIYF. CDR3 sequence (DNA): TGTGCCAGCAGCTTAGAGGCAGGACACTCTGGAAACACCATATATTTT.

V usage is TRBV6-5 and J usage is TRBJ2-2, with TRBD2 identical over 8 bases. V dropped 0 bases and J dropped 6; count of bases not matched to a gene: 6. The CDR3 length is 16 residues. Germline loops: CDR1 MNHEY, CDR2 SVGAGI. CDR3 nucleotides: TGTGCCAGCAGTTACTCGGACGGGAGGGCTCCCGGGGAGCTGTTTTTT. It is translated as CASSYSDGRAPGELFF.